The sequence of this T cell receptor (beta chain) was determined in a study of blood T cells in healthy people across ages. Study-wide results and caveats: Whereas aged donors had fewer naive CD4+ cells, long-lived donors had more of them and higher diversity.

Turning to this clonotype: What it recognizes is unknown. At one end the junction does not follow the germline gene, possibly because of a read error.

The authors ran a second PCR of roughly 6 to 12 cycles using a sample-barcoded 5' primer and a J-beta primer mix. TCRdb independently ran MiXCR on the 5' RACE reads; one entry per CDR3 protein. Of 1.5 million to 1.8 million distinct CDR3 sequences listed, approximately 43% are singletons. Per the germline V gene, CDR1 is MNHNS and CDR2 is SASEGT. The CDR3 totals 13 residues. The sample consisted of blood. This TCR came from a woman under 30 in good health. The V call is TRBV6-1, the J call TRBJ2-4; D perhaps matches TRBD2 (6 bases). The J call may be faulty, since TRBJ2-7 better matches the DNA end. CDR3 amino acids: CAGRIGGAVEQYF. The CDR3 DNA is TGTGCCGGCAGGATAGGAGGGGCCGTCGAGCAGTACTTC.